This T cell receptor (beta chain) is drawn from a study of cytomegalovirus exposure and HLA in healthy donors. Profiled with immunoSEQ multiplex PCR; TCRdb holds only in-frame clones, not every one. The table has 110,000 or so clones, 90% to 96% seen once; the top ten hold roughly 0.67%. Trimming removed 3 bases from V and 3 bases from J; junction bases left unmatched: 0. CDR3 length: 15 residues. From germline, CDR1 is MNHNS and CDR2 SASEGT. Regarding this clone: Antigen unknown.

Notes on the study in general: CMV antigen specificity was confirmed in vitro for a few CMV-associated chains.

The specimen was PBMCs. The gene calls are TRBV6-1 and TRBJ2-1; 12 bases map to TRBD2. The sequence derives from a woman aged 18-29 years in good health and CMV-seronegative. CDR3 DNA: TGTGCCAGCAGTGAGACTAGCGGGGGCTACAATGAGCAGTTCTTC. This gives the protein CASSETSGGYNEQFF.